This T cell receptor (beta chain) derives from a study of PD-L1 blockade in urothelial cancer. Study summary: Between 0 and 3 prior chemotherapy regimens had been given to patients. Reported median T cell count for blood samples was more than 140,000.

V dropped 3 bases and J dropped 4 bases, with 7 bases sitting between them. This CDR3 has 11 amino acids. Germline V gene lookup returns CDR1 DFQATT and CDR2 SNEGSKA (reference sequence). Time point described: pretreatment peripheral blood. With regard to this clone: The same CDR3 can be traced to other DNA sequences in this sample.

Using immunoSEQ multiplex PCR, the repertoire was profiled, and TCRdb retains in-frame clones only, with some absent. The sample yields approximately 70,000 clones, 84% seen once. Sequenced here: PBMCs, sampled around atezolizumab (anti-PD-L1) treatment. This receptor was taken from a woman in her seventies with urothelial cancer. The rearrangement uses TRBV20-1 and TRBJ2-7; D may be TRBD2 (5 bases). The CDR3 DNA is TGCAGTGCTAGGACTACTTACGAGCAGTACTTC. As protein: CSARTTYEQYF.